This T cell receptor (beta chain) is drawn from a study of blood T cells in healthy people across ages. General study results and limits: Greater diversity and more naive CD4+ cells were seen in long-lived donors than in aged donors. Diversity of TCR beta per million T cells declined in a roughly linear way with age.

This clonotype was picked up many times. Its specificity is unknown. A sample-barcoded 5' primer and a J-beta primer mix were used in a second PCR of about 7 to 12 cycles. TCRdb itself ran the 5' RACE reads through MiXCR, one entry per CDR3 protein. The sample holds some 900,000 distinct CDR3 sequences, less than 35% seen once. There are 14 residues in the CDR3. The V and J ends lost 1 base and 4 bases respectively, with 10 bases between them. Per the germline V gene, CDR1 is SGHRS and CDR2 is YFSETQ. This clonotype was sampled from a woman older than 75 in good health. Sequenced: blood. The V call is TRBV5-1, the J call TRBJ2-3; unclear D gene. CDR3 sequence: CASSLTLNPDTQYF. Written as DNA, the CDR3 is TGCGCCAGCAGCTTGACACTGAATCCAGATACGCAGTATTTT.